Below, 26 T cell receptor beta chains from the same sample are listed, as sequenced in a study of early T cells in non-severe SARS-CoV-2 infection. TCRdb reprocessed the 5' RACE reads with MiXCR, giving one entry per CDR3 protein. Of 26,000 or so distinct CDR3 sequences detected, 4.6% appear once; the ten largest clones hold 5.5% to 6%. This sample comprised whole blood, obtained at baseline. The receptors stem from an adult who was a healthcare worker with PCR-confirmed SARS-CoV-2 infection or an uninfected control (not recorded which).

This clonotype was recorded at least ten times. V usage is TRBV5-1 and J usage is TRBJ2-2, with D possibly TRBD1 on 5 matching bases. CDR1 and CDR2 (germline): SGHRS, YFSETQ. Trimming cost V 1 base and J 7 bases, with 17 bases left between them. The CDR3 length is 16 residues. DNA for the CDR3: TGCGCCAGCAGCTTGTATCAGACAGAAAAGCTCGGGGAGCTGTTTTTT. Its translation: CASSLYQTEKLGELFF.

In this sample, this clonotype is medium-sized. The gene calls are TRBV29-1 and TRBJ2-6; D is undetermined. Trimming pared 4 bases from V and 1 base from J, leaving 8 bases between. Germline V gene lookup returns CDR1 SQVTM and CDR2 ANQGSEA. This CDR3 is built from 14 residues. CDR3 sequence reads: CSVGVSSGANVLTF. Here the CDR3 DNA reads TGCAGCGTTGGAGTTTCGTCTGGGGCCAACGTCCTGACTTTC. Drawing the rest from reference TRBV29-1 and TRBJ2-6, the complete variable domain is SAVISQKPSRDICQRGTSLTIQCQVDSQVTMMFWYRQQPGQSLTLIATANQGSEATYESGFVIDKFPISRPNLTFSTLTVSNMSPEDSSIYLCSVGVSSGANVLTFGAGSRLTVL.

This clonotype occurred many times. The rearrangement joins TRBV11-3 to TRBJ2-1; D call uncertain. V was pared by 1 base and J by 10 bases, with 11 bases between. CDR1 and CDR2 from the germline V gene are SGHNT and YENEEA. The CDR3 is 13 amino acids. DNA for the CDR3: TGTGCCAGCAGCTTAGTCTGGACCCGGGAGCAGTTCTTC. Its protein is CASSLVWTREQFF.

The gene calls are TRBV4-2 and TRBJ2-1; weak D call: TRBD2 (6 bases). V was pared by 0 bases and J by 8 bases, with 17 bases between. This CDR3 is 16 amino acids long. CDR1 is LGHNA and CDR2 is YNFKEQ in the germline V gene. Here the CDR3 DNA reads TGTGCCAGCAGCCAAGACTGGACTACTGGTCGTGATGAGCAGTTCTTC. This encodes CASSQDWTTGRDEQFF.

There are many counts of this clonotype. The V and J genes are TRBV4-2 and TRBJ2-5, with D possibly TRBD2 on 6 matching bases. The V and J ends lost 0 bases and 5 bases respectively, with 13 bases between them. This CDR3 spans 15 amino acids. Germline values: CDR1 LGHNA, CDR2 YNFKEQ. Written as DNA, the CDR3 is TGTGCCAGCAGCCAAGAAGCTCTAGCGCGGGAGACCCAGTACTTC. Translated: CASSQEALARETQYF.

This clonotype was seen many times. Mismatch with germline at one junction end may stem from a read error. This chain links TRBV6-4 with TRBJ2-1; D is possibly TRBD1 (5 bases). Germline V lookup: CDR1 MRHNA, CDR2 SNTAGT. This CDR3 comprises 11 residues. CDR3 in DNA: TGTGCCAGCGGAATCCTAGGGGATCCGCACTTC. It yields the protein CASGILGDPHF.

This clonotype was seen ten or more times. V is TRBV4-3 and J is TRBJ1-1; 8 bases are a match to TRBD1. Germline CDR1 reads LGHNA; CDR2 reads YSLEER. This CDR3 contains 11 residues. V shed 4 bases and J 11 bases; nucleotides not matched to a gene: 3. As DNA, the CDR3 is TGCGCCAGCAGCCGGACAGGGAAGGCTTTCTTT. Translated: CASSRTGKAFF.

This clonotype was recorded many times. V usage is TRBV28 and J usage is TRBJ1-2, with 8 positions matching TRBD1. Germline V gives CDR1 MDHEN, CDR2 SYDVKM. V lost 6 bases and J lost 6; bases outside the gene matches: 6. The CDR3 runs to 13 residues. CDR3 coding DNA: TGTGCCAGCAGGTCGACAGGGGTGGATGGCTACACCTTC. It codes for CASRSTGVDGYTF.

This clonotype was recorded many times. V usage is TRBV7-2 and J usage is TRBJ2-3; D remains unclear. V was pared by 2 bases and J by 6 bases, with 6 bases between. The CDR3 totals 12 residues. Germline V gene lookup returns CDR1 SGHTA and CDR2 FQGNSA. The CDR3 reads CASSLLVDTQYF. The CDR3 DNA follows: TGTGCCAGCAGCTTATTGGTGGATACGCAGTATTTT.

This chain links TRBV6-2 or TRBV6-3 with TRBJ1-1, with no clear D. The CDR3 has 14 amino acids. The germline V gene has CDR1 MNHEY and CDR2 SVGEGT. Trimming removed 6 bases at V and 5 bases at J, with 16 bases between. The CDR3 region is CASRGSIVGTEAFF. CDR3 coding DNA: TGTGCCAGCAGGGGGTCGATCGTAGGTACTGAAGCTTTCTTT.

This clonotype was counted ten times or more. The genes are TRBV5-6 and TRBJ2-2; possible D gene TRBD2, 5 bases. The V end was cut by 4 bases, the J end by 4 bases, with 23 bases between. CDR1 is SGHDT and CDR2 is YYEEEE in the germline V gene. This CDR3 contains 18 residues. Here the CDR3 DNA reads TGTGCCAGCAGCCGCACTGCTCCAGGACTCCGCCCCACCGGGGAGCTGTTTTTT. Its translation is CASSRTAPGLRPTGELFF.

This clonotype was recorded many times. V is TRBV5-4 and J is TRBJ2-3; D is possibly TRBD2 (5 bases). The ends were cut back, 1 base at V and 3 bases at J, with 12 bases in the middle. This CDR3 spans 15 amino acids. In germline, CDR1 is SGHNT, CDR2 YYREEE (reference sequence). The CDR3 DNA reads as TGTGCCAGCAGCTTGACTTTGAGCGGTACAGATACGCAGTATTTT. As protein: CASSLTLSGTDTQYF.

This clonotype was recorded at least ten times. In DNA, the CDR3 is TGTGCCAGCAGCCTGGTAGCCTACAATGAGCAGTTCTTC. Its protein product is CASSLVAYNEQFF. The chain combines TRBV7-9 with TRBJ2-1, with D uncertain. Germline CDR1 SEHNR, CDR2 FQNEAQ (reference sequence). V lost 5 bases and J 2 bases, leaving 7 bases between the germline ends. The CDR3 has 13 residues.

In this sample, this clonotype turned up a few times. CDR3 region: CASSQVTGVTGELFF. The CDR3 region has the DNA TGTGCCAGCAGCCAAGTAACAGGGGTTACCGGGGAGCTGTTTTTT. V usage is TRBV14 and J usage is TRBJ2-2, with 7 bases fitting TRBD1. Germline CDR1 reads SGHDN; CDR2 reads FVKESK. The CDR3 totals 15 residues. The trim removed 1 base at V and 5 bases at J, leaving 4 bases unmatched.

The rearrangement links TRBV20-1 to TRBJ2-3; 8 bases are a match to TRBD1. This CDR3 contains 15 residues. The germline gives CDR1 DFQATT, CDR2 SNEGSKA (reference sequence). After removal of 4 bases from V and 6 bases from J, the junction contained 12 bases not matched to a gene. The CDR3: CSATGTGSLIDTQYF. The CDR3 DNA is TGCAGTGCTACCGGGACAGGCAGTCTGATTGATACGCAGTATTTT.

This clonotype was seen at least ten times. This sequence joins TRBV7-9 and TRBJ2-7; possible D gene TRBD2, 6 bases. CDR1 is SEHNR, CDR2 FQNEAQ, per germline (reference sequence). Trimming took off 5 bases at V and 4 bases at J, with 18 bases between the two ends. CDR3 length: 15 residues. This CDR3 reads CASSPGLWGRYEQYF. The CDR3 DNA is TGTGCCAGCAGCCCGGGACTCTGGGGAAGGTACGAGCAGTACTTC.

This clonotype was seen many times. The J gene is TRBJ2-1, the V gene TRBV29-1; D is unresolved. Trimming cost V 5 bases and J 10 bases, with 12 bases left between them. The CDR3 contains 11 residues. Germline V lookup: CDR1 SQVTM, CDR2 ANQGSEA. The CDR3 spells CSVKGLGEQFF. The CDR3 bases are TGCAGCGTTAAGGGCCTCGGAGAGCAGTTCTTC.

This clonotype has a single count. The V gene is TRBV7-9, the J gene TRBJ2-1; possibly TRBD2 for D (5 bases). The CDR3 sequence is 13 residues long. The germline CDR1 and CDR2 sequences are SEHNR and FQNEAQ (reference sequence). Trimming took off 1 base at V and 10 bases at J, with 11 bases between the two ends. The CDR3 nucleotides are TGTGCCAGCAGCTTAGGCGAGGGTCGCGAGCAGTTCTTC. Its protein is CASSLGEGREQFF.

This clonotype has just a few counts. CDR3 sequence reads: CASSVGQGGNQPQHF. CDR3 in DNA: TGTGCCAGCAGCGTAGGTCAGGGAGGCAATCAGCCCCAGCATTTT. The gene calls are TRBV9 and TRBJ1-5, with D possibly being TRBD1 (5 bases). V shed 0 bases and J shed 2 bases, with 9 bases lying between them. Germline CDR1 SGDLS, CDR2 YYNGEE. The CDR3 has 15 residues.

The table lists this clonotype with many counts. The CDR3 loop reads CASTQAGDTQYF. CDR3 DNA: TGTGCCAGCACCCAGGCTGGGGATACGCAGTATTTT. The chain uses TRBV7-9 and TRBJ2-3; D gene unclear. V was cut by 7 bases and J by 6 bases, with 11 bases left in between. The CDR3 spans 12 residues. The germline V gene encodes CDR1 SEHNR and CDR2 FQNEAQ (reference sequence).

The V and J genes are TRBV18 and TRBJ1-3; maybe TRBD1 (6 bases). Trimming took 0 bases from V and 1 from J, leaving 10 bases between them. The CDR3 runs to 16 residues. Germline V gene data show CDR1 as KGHSH and CDR2 as LQKENI. CDR3 nucleotides: TGTGCCAGCTCACCACCGGCAGGGGATTCTGGAAACACCATATATTTT. Its protein is CASSPPAGDSGNTIYF.

This clonotype was counted at least ten times. This chain uses TRBV20-1 with TRBJ2-7; 9 nucleotides match TRBD2. In germline, CDR1 is DFQATT, CDR2 SNEGSKA (reference sequence). This CDR3 has 15 amino acids. Germline trimming cut 4 bases from V and 8 bases from J; bases unmatched to any gene: 15. CDR3 sequence (DNA): TGCAGTGCTACCCCCGGAGGGAGCGGGAGGTCCCAGCAGTACTTC. This encodes CSATPGGSGRSQQYF.

The J gene is TRBJ2-3, the V gene TRBV7-3; weak D call: TRBD2 (5 bases). The V and J ends lost 2 bases and 0 bases respectively, with 12 bases between them. CDR1 is SGHTA, CDR2 FQGTGA, per germline. This CDR3 spans 16 amino acids. CDR3 DNA sequence: TGTGCCAGCAGCTTAGAAGCGGCTTCTAGCACAGATACGCAGTATTTT. This sequence encodes CASSLEAASSTDTQYF.

Ten or more counts support this clonotype. The chain recombines TRBV3-1 with TRBJ2-3, with 8 nucleotides matching TRBD1. CDR3 length: 17 residues. V trimming: 2 bases; J trimming: 3 bases; junction bases outside the gene matches: 10. The V gene's germline CDR1 is LGHDT and CDR2 YNNKEL (reference sequence). Here the CDR3 DNA reads TGTGCCAGCAGCCAATTCCGGGATCGGGACAGGACAGATACGCAGTATTTT. Its translation is CASSQFRDRDRTDTQYF.

This clonotype was seen at least ten times. This sequence joins TRBV5-6 and TRBJ1-2; 8 bases match TRBD1. V lost 4 bases, J lost 7 bases, and 18 bases stayed unmatched. CDR3 size: 17 residues. In germline, CDR1 is SGHDT, CDR2 YYEEEE. CDR3 loop: CASSLLGQGRRSSGYTF. The DNA for the CDR3 is TGTGCCAGCAGCCTACTCGGACAGGGAAGACGGTCAAGTGGCTACACCTTC.

This clonotype has at least ten counts. The chain combines TRBV28 with TRBJ2-7, with 9 bases lining up with TRBD1. Germline assignment: CDR1 MDHEN and CDR2 SYDVKM. The CDR3 totals 15 residues. Trimming took 5 bases from V and 6 from J; bases not matched to a gene: 11. The CDR3, as DNA: TGTGCCAGCAGTACCTTCCGGGACAGGGTAACCGAGCAGTACTTC. Translated: CASSTFRDRVTEQYF. The full variable domain, rest sourced from reference TRBV28 and TRBJ2-7, is DVKVTQSSRYLVKRTGEKVFLECVQDMDHENMFWYRQDPGLGLRLIYFSYDVKMKEKGDIPEGYSVSREKKERFSLILESASTNQTSMYLCASSTFRDRVTEQYFGPGTRLTVT.